Listed here are 22 T cell receptor beta chains from one sample, sequenced in a study of cytomegalovirus exposure and HLA in healthy donors. In the PCR, 60 Vbeta and 13 Jbeta primers were used. Profiling relied on immunoSEQ multiplex PCR, and the TCRdb table lists in-frame clones only, not all of them. Of about 90,000 clones in the sample, over 55% are singletons; the top ten hold approximately 15%. The sample comprised PBMCs. These receptors were collected from a woman aged 18 to 35 in good health and CMV-seropositive.

Points on this clone: The germline gene is not matched at one end of the junction; a read error may be the cause. Other DNA sequences in the same sample also yield this CDR3. V and J are TRBV30 and TRBJ2-3; D perhaps matches TRBD1 (5 bases). CDR1 is GTSNPN, CDR2 SVGIG, per germline (reference sequence). There are 16 residues in the CDR3. CDR3 nucleotides: TGTGCTTGGAGTGTACGGGTAGGGGTGAGCACAGATACGCAGTATTTT. Its translation: CAWSVRVGVSTDTQYF.

In DNA form, the CDR3 reads TGTGCCACCGAAGGCACTAGCGGCTTCTACGAGCAGTACTTC. Translation: CATEGTSGFYEQYF. V and J are TRBV15 and TRBJ2-7; TRBD2 matches 8 bases. Germline V gene sequence: CDR1 LNHNV, CDR2 YYDKDF (reference sequence). V shed 8 bases, J shed 3 bases, and the junction held 9 bases outside the gene matches. The CDR3 is 14 residues long.

J is TRBJ1-2 and V is TRBV6-1; possible D gene TRBD1, 5 bases. The CDR3 loop spans 13 amino acids. V lost 6 bases to trimming and J lost 2 bases, with 10 bases between them. The germline CDR1 and CDR2 sequences are MNHNS and SASEGT. The CDR3 DNA reads TGTGCCAGCAGCCAGACAGTGAACTATGGCTACACCTTC. Residues: CASSQTVNYGYTF.

This clone was picked up one time. This CDR3 is CASSYRRGEQFF. CDR3 in DNA: TGTGCCAGCAGTTATCGGCGGGGTGAGCAGTTCTTC. The chain uses TRBV6-8 and TRBJ2-1; a weak D match, TRBD2 (6 bases). The CDR3 spans 12 residues. The germline CDR1 and CDR2 sequences are MNHGY and SAAAGT. V lost 3 bases to trimming and J lost 9 bases, with 9 bases between them.

This chain connects TRBV28 to TRBJ2-2; D might be TRBD1 (7 bases). The CDR3 length is 15 residues. V was trimmed by 5 bases and J by 5 bases, leaving 15 bases between them. CDR1 and CDR2 from the germline V gene are MDHEN and SYDVKM. The CDR3 region is CASSESRGRTGELFF. DNA of the CDR3: TGTGCCAGCAGTGAATCCAGGGGGAGGACCGGGGAGCTGTTTTTT.

This chain joins TRBV7-9 and TRBJ2-2, with 10 bases identical to TRBD1. The germline V gene encodes CDR1 SEHNR and CDR2 FQNEAQ (reference sequence). This CDR3 contains 16 residues. V lost 5 bases, J lost 5 bases, and 8 bases stayed unmatched. CDR3 sequence: CASSQMTGGVTGELFF. In DNA, the CDR3 is TGTGCCAGCAGCCAAATGACAGGGGGCGTAACCGGGGAGCTGTTTTTT.

The genes are TRBV28 and TRBJ1-2; D is possibly TRBD1 (6 bases). The CDR3 extends over 14 amino acids. V lost 1 base and J 2 bases, leaving 8 bases between the germline ends. CDR1 is MDHEN, CDR2 SYDVKM, per germline. This CDR3 is CASSLYRGNYGYTF. CDR3 DNA sequence: TGTGCCAGCAGTTTATATAGGGGGAACTATGGCTACACCTTC.

The rearrangement joins TRBV18 to TRBJ1-5, with 7 nucleotides matching TRBD1. Looked up from germline, CDR1 is KGHSH and CDR2 is LQKENI. The CDR3 is 15 amino acids. The V and J ends lost 6 bases and 0 bases, in that order; junction bases with no gene match: 5. The chain's CDR3 is CASSAGTDSNQPQHF. CDR3 in DNA: TGTGCCAGCTCTGCCGGGACAGATAGCAATCAGCCCCAGCATTTT.

This clone was detected once. The V call is TRBV9, the J call TRBJ2-5, with D perhaps TRBD2 (6 bases). V was trimmed by 3 bases and J by 7 bases, leaving 22 bases between them. The CDR3 is 16 amino acids. The germline CDR1 and CDR2 sequences are SGDLS and YYNGEE. The CDR3: CASSGGRRDAGGTQYF. The CDR3 DNA follows: TGTGCCAGCAGCGGAGGAAGGAGGGACGCCGGAGGGACCCAGTACTTC.

A note on this clone: The junction departs from the called germline gene at one end, perhaps through a read error. CDR3 nucleotides: TGTGCCAGCAGCCTAACTAGTTCCCTTCCTATTGCGCCCTTTAGCACAGATACGCAGTATTTT. Encoded protein: CASSLTSSLPIAPFSTDTQYF. The chain recombines TRBV7-3 with TRBJ2-3; possible D gene TRBD2, 5 bases. The CDR3 spans 21 residues. CDR1 and CDR2 from the germline V gene are SGHTA and FQGTGA.

V gene TRBV25-1 combines with J gene TRBJ2-7, with a weak D call TRBD1 (5 bases). CDR1 MGHDK and CDR2 SYGVNS come from the germline V gene. Trimming took off 4 bases at V and 4 bases at J, with 17 bases between the two ends. The CDR3 is made up of 15 amino acids. This CDR3 reads CASSGTNVQGYEQYF. CDR3 DNA sequence: TGTGCCAGCAGTGGAACCAATGTCCAGGGATACGAGCAGTACTTC.

V gene TRBV12-1 combines with J gene TRBJ2-1; the table calls TRBD2, which could not be checked here. TRBV12-1 is an annotated pseudogene. This CDR3 is 14 amino acids long. The CDR3 DNA sequence: TGTGCCAGCAGCCCCCCAAGTAGCGGCAATGAGCAGTTCTTC. This encodes CASSPPSSGNEQFF.

J is TRBJ1-4 and V is TRBV27; D is ambiguous. Germline CDR1 and CDR2: MNHEY and SMNVEV (reference sequence). The CDR3 covers 14 residues. Trimming took 8 bases from V and 6 from J, leaving 16 bases between them. The CDR3 bases are TGTGCCAGCTCGCCGGTCTCGACTTATGAAAAACTGTTTTTT. Translation gives CASSPVSTYEKLFF.

This clone was counted a few times. The V and J genes are TRBV19 and TRBJ1-5, with 7 bases that match TRBD1. V dropped 6 bases and J dropped 6; count of bases not matched to a gene: 5. The CDR3 is 13 amino acids. Germline V gene lookup returns CDR1 LNHDA and CDR2 SQIVND (reference sequence). The CDR3 sequence: CASSDRVAQPQHF. The DNA of the CDR3 is TGTGCCAGTAGCGACAGGGTGGCTCAGCCCCAGCATTTT.

The chain has TRBV27 and TRBJ2-1; 7 bases match TRBD2. V gave up 3 bases and J gave up 2 bases; unmatched junction bases: 7. The CDR3 is made up of 16 amino acids. Germline V gives CDR1 MNHEY, CDR2 SMNVEV (reference sequence). For the CDR3, the DNA is TGTGCCAGCAGTTTTACCGGGACTACTCCCTACAATGAGCAGTTCTTC. Translated, it gives CASSFTGTTPYNEQFF.

CDR3 in DNA: TGCGCCAGCAGCCCATGGGGGGGCGGCGAAAAACTGTTTTTT. The encoded protein is CASSPWGGGEKLFF. The chain links TRBV4-3 to TRBJ1-4; D is possibly TRBD1 (6 bases). This CDR3 is 14 amino acids long. V was trimmed by 4 bases and J by 8 bases, leaving 14 bases between them. CDR1 is LGHNA and CDR2 is YSLEER in the germline V gene.

CDR3 region: CASSERRGSYNSPLHF. The CDR3 nucleotides read TGTGCCAGCAGTGAACGGAGGGGATCCTATAATTCACCCCTCCACTTT. The chain links TRBV2 to TRBJ1-6, with D tentatively TRBD1 (5 bases). The germline V gene has CDR1 SNHLY and CDR2 FYNNEI. The CDR3 sequence is 16 residues long. Trimming stripped 2 bases from V and 1 base from J, with 9 bases between. Variable domain in full (rest from reference TRBV2 and TRBJ1-6): EPEVTQTPSHQVTQMGQEVILRCVPISNHLYFYWYRQILGQKVEFLVSFYNNEISEKSEIFDDQFSVERPDGSNFTLKIRSTKLEDSAMYFCASSERRGSYNSPLHFGNGTRLTVT.

V and J are TRBV28 and TRBJ1-1, with D perhaps matching TRBD1 (6 bases). V shed 6 bases and J shed 9 bases, with 17 bases lying between them. Germline V CDR1 and CDR2: MDHEN, SYDVKM. The CDR3 length is 13 residues. DNA for the CDR3: TGTGCCAGCAGAGAGAACAGGGAGCAAAAAGCTTTCTTT. Its protein is CASRENREQKAFF.

The CDR3 coding sequence is TGTGCCAGCAGTTTACTTCTACAGGGAGGGACTGAAGCTTTCTTT. Its translation: CASSLLLQGGTEAFF. The chain links TRBV2 to TRBJ1-1, with D perhaps TRBD1 (6 bases). V lost 5 bases, J lost 5 bases, and 18 bases lay in between. CDR1 is SNHLY, CDR2 FYNNEI, per germline. The CDR3 extends over 15 amino acids. Based on the CDR3 plus reference TRBV2 and TRBJ1-1, the full variable domain is EPEVTQTPSHQVTQMGQEVILRCVPISNHLYFYWYRQILGQKVEFLVSFYNNEISEKSEIFDDQFSVERPDGSNFTLKIRSTKLEDSAMYFCASSLLLQGGTEAFFGQGTRLTVV.

The chain couples TRBV6-1 to TRBJ2-1, with TRBD1 matching over 7 bases. The V gene end was trimmed by 1 base and the J gene end by 8 bases; junction bases not matched to a gene: 8. Germline CDR1 and CDR2: MNHNS and SASEGT. The CDR3 contains 15 residues. The CDR3 here is CASSEVKGAVDEQFF. CDR3 nucleotide sequence: TGTGCCAGCAGTGAAGTAAAGGGGGCGGTCGATGAGCAGTTCTTC.

This rearrangement joins TRBV27 to TRBJ2-7; tentatively, D is TRBD1 (6 bases). CDR3 length: 15 amino acids. Deletions cut 1 base from V and 7 bases from J, with 17 bases between. Germline V CDR1 and CDR2: MNHEY, SMNVEV (reference sequence). CDR3 loop: CASSLWAGESREQYF. CDR3 coding DNA: TGTGCCAGCAGTTTATGGGCAGGGGAGTCTCGGGAGCAGTACTTC.

The V call is TRBV5-1, the J call TRBJ2-5; a possible D gene is TRBD1 (6 bases). TRBJ2-7 explains the end of the DNA better; the J call may be wrong. In germline, CDR1 is SGHRS, CDR2 YFSETQ. CDR3 length: 14 residues. The CDR3 sequence: CASSLEGTPYEQYF. CDR3 nucleotide sequence: TGCGCCAGCAGCTTGGAGGGGACACCCTACGAGCAGTACTTC.